Here is one T cell receptor (beta chain) with its context. What it binds is unknown. The source of the sample is a study of blood T cells in healthy people across ages. Study observations and caveats: A roughly linear fall in TCR beta diversity per million T cells was seen with increasing age.

Every donor provided roughly 10 milliliters of peripheral blood. Researchers isolated at least 7 million PBMCs per sample. The second PCR ran roughly 7 to 11 cycles with a sample-barcoded 5' primer and J-beta primers. A 12-random-nucleotide template-switch adaptor tagged each cDNA molecule. TCRdb processed the 5' RACE reads anew with MiXCR; each CDR3 protein has one entry. The sample has approximately 350,000 distinct CDR3 sequences, roughly half seen once. The germline V gene has CDR1 DFQATT and CDR2 SNEGSKA (reference sequence). The CDR3 sequence is 14 residues long. Trimming removed 2 bases from V and 3 bases from J; junction bases left unmatched: 6.

The chain combines TRBV20-1 with TRBJ1-2; TRBD1 agrees at 7 bases. This clonotype originated in a man aged 60 to 69 in good health. The specimen sequenced was blood. CDR3 protein: CSARQGGLDYGYTF. The CDR3 DNA reads as TGCAGTGCTAGACAGGGGGGGCTCGACTATGGCTACACCTTC.